Described below is a single TCR beta chain sequence and its context. Its specificity is unknown. Trimming left V 3 bases short and J 5 bases short, with 11 bases between. The CDR3 is made up of 14 amino acids. Looked up from germline, CDR1 is KGHSH and CDR2 is LQKENI. These data are taken from a study of siplizumab effects on memory and regulatory T cells. The study's findings and limits: The study found naive T cells seemingly more diverse than memory cells and seemingly major alloresponse contributors. Neither a naive nor a memory phenotype was assignable to roughly 75-96% of proliferating CD4+ or CD8+ clones. Researchers could map only a minor fraction of alloreactive clones to unstimulated subsets.

Assays examined roughly 9.2 x 10^4 TCR templates per sample. TCRdb keeps only in-frame clones here, not all; method: immunoSEQ multiplex PCR. The sample has 100,000 or so clones, under 95% seen once; the top ten hold 0.32%. Sequencing input: CD4+ T cells sorted from blood. The TCR was taken from a human donor in good health. V is TRBV18 and J is TRBJ1-5, with a weak D call TRBD1 (5 bases). For the CDR3, the DNA is TGTGCCAGCTCACCGGGGGACGGCGATCAGCCCCAGCATTTT. It translates to CASSPGDGDQPQHF.